This TCR beta chain was captured in a study of a mutant IDH1 vaccine in newly diagnosed glioma. Study-level information: Vaccination was launched 4-6 weeks after radiotherapy alone, or with temozolomide cycles.

Time point meaning: week 35, safety follow-up. Doses of 300 ug of mutant IDH1 20-mer peptide were given with topical imiquimod. Eight vaccine injections were given to patients in weeks 1, 3, 5, 7, 11, 15, 19 and 23. Newly diagnosed WHO grade 3 or 4 IDH1-mutant, ATRX-lost astrocytomas were identified in the donors. Remarks on this clone: Antigen unknown.

This CDR3 has 13 residues. Per the germline V gene, CDR1 is SGHTA and CDR2 is FQGNSA. Trimming left V 3 bases short and J 5 bases short, with 10 bases between. The protocol was immunoSEQ multiplex PCR, while the TCRdb copy is restricted to in-frame clones and leaves out a portion. The sample yields some 60,000 clones, approximately 87% seen once. The receptor's source is a man aged 35-49 years with glioma. The material was PBMCs, obtained from a glioma patient whose treatment included an IDH1 peptide vaccine. V gene TRBV7-2 combines with J gene TRBJ1-2; perhaps TRBD1 as D (5 bases). Here the CDR3 DNA reads TGTGCCAGCAGCTTTTCGGGGGGTTATGGCTACACCTTC. Its translation is CASSFSGGYGYTF.